This TCR beta chain was recovered during a study of tumor-infiltrating lymphocytes in glioblastoma multiforme. As to this clonotype: No antigen is known for it. Likely a read error: the CDR3 ends without its conserved phenylalanine or tryptophan.

Study outcomes and limitations: Unequal TCR RNA per T cell might skew measured clone sizes. TCR plus mutation findings rest on a single glioblastoma patient.

TCR beta libraries were built from RNA through three nested multiplex PCR rounds using modified ARM-PCR. TCRB-specific cDNA synthesis used 0.45 to 0.5 ug of total RNA. No unique molecular identifiers were described for these TCRB libraries. TCRdb recomputed calls from the multiplex PCR reads with MiXCR, one row per CDR3 protein. The data show approximately 16,000 distinct CDR3 sequences, about 67% seen once. This CDR3 comprises 14 residues. Germline lookup yields CDR1 DFQATT and CDR2 SNEGSKA (reference sequence). The sample comprised brain tumor tissue. This TCR was recovered from a male donor with glioblastoma. The rearrangement links TRBV20-1 to TRBJ2-3, with 9 bases identical to TRBD1. CDR3: CNARKTGGLDTQYL. The CDR3 DNA is TGCAATGCTAGAAAGACAGGGGGATTGGATACGCAGTATTTA.